This T cell receptor (beta chain) was sequenced during a study of control samples from healthy donors and cancer patients. V was cut by 0 bases and J by 11 bases, with 11 bases left in between. CDR3 length: 12 amino acids. Looked up from germline, CDR1 is SGDLS and CDR2 is YYNGEE. Libraries were prepared by immunoSEQ multiplex PCR; TCRdb keeps only in-frame clonotypes and omits some of them. The table lists roughly 190,000 clones. The rearrangement links TRBV9 to TRBJ1-1; D is possibly TRBD1 (5 bases). Sequencing was done on a sample of blood. This TCR was recovered from a woman aged 25 to 39 in good health. CDR3 protein: CASSVVRERAFF. CDR3 DNA: TGTGCCAGCAGCGTAGTCAGGGAGCGCGCTTTCTTT.